Following are 18 T cell receptor beta chains from one sample sequenced in a study of PD-L1 blockade in urothelial cancer. Using immunoSEQ multiplex PCR, the repertoire was profiled, and TCRdb retains in-frame clones only, with some absent. The repertoire holds some 80,000 clones, with about nine tenths as singletons. Sequencing used PBMCs, obtained around atezolizumab (anti-PD-L1) treatment. The source of these receptors is a woman in her seventies with urothelial cancer.

The chain links TRBV5-4 to TRBJ2-1, with D tentatively TRBD2 (6 bases). The ends were cut back, 4 bases at V and 4 bases at J, with 15 bases in the middle. Looked up from germline, CDR1 is SGHNT and CDR2 is YYREEE (reference sequence). The CDR3 spans 15 residues. The CDR3 protein is CASSVAAGSYNEQFF. In DNA form, the CDR3 reads TGTGCCAGCAGCGTAGCCGCGGGGAGTTACAATGAGCAGTTCTTC.

For the CDR3, the DNA is TGTGCCAGCAGCCAACAGGGGGCCGGCACAGATACGCAGTATTTT. Protein product: CASSQQGAGTDTQYF. The chain employs TRBV6-5 and TRBJ2-3; 9 nucleotides agree with TRBD1. J gave up 1 base and V 6 bases, and 5 bases lay outside the gene matches. Germline V gene data show CDR1 as MNHEY and CDR2 as SVGAGI. The CDR3 runs 15 residues.

The CDR3 sequence is CASSLVKGGTDTQYF. The CDR3 DNA follows: TGTGCCAGCAGCTTAGTTAAGGGGGGCACAGATACGCAGTATTTT. The rearrangement links TRBV7-2 to TRBJ2-3, with D maybe TRBD1 (6 bases). This CDR3 has 15 amino acids. CDR1 SGHTA and CDR2 FQGNSA come from the germline V gene. The germline V and J ends were trimmed by 1 base and 1 base, with 9 bases remaining between them.

This sequence joins TRBV5-1 and TRBJ1-4, with 10 positions matching TRBD1. This CDR3 has 17 residues. J lost 5 bases, V lost 4 bases, and 11 bases had no gene match. Per germline, CDR1 SGHRS and CDR2 YFSETQ. CDR3 nucleotide sequence: TGCGCCAGCAGCCCCCGACAGGGGGCAGTGGGAAATGAAAAACTGTTTTTT. Translation gives CASSPRQGAVGNEKLFF.

The chain couples TRBV5-1 to TRBJ2-3; TRBD2 matches at 9 bases. The CDR3 covers 15 residues. Per the germline V gene, CDR1 is SGHRS and CDR2 is YFSETQ. With 0 bases clipped from V and 6 bases from J, the junction kept 5 bases outside the gene matches. DNA for the CDR3: TGCGCCAGCAGCTTGGTAGCGGGAGCATCTGATACGCAGTATTTT. Encoded protein: CASSLVAGASDTQYF.

This clone was seen only a few times. The gene calls are TRBV9 and TRBJ1-6; TRBD1 agrees at 9 bases. This CDR3 has 14 residues. CDR1 and CDR2 (germline): SGDLS, YYNGEE. With V trimmed by 3 bases and J by 8 bases, 3 bases remained unmatched. This chain's CDR3 is CASSETGGYSPLHF. DNA of the CDR3: TGTGCCAGCAGCGAGACAGGGGGTTATTCACCCCTCCACTTT.

This chain links TRBV30 with TRBJ1-4; no definite D call. The V end was cut by 0 bases, the J end by 8 bases, with 19 bases between. The germline V gene has CDR1 GTSNPN and CDR2 SVGIG (reference sequence). The CDR3 has 16 amino acids. The CDR3: CAWSVSAGGRVEKLFF. The DNA of the CDR3 is TGTGCCTGGAGTGTAAGCGCGGGCGGTCGGGTAGAAAAACTGTTTTTT. Full variable domain (rest looked up from reference TRBV30 and TRBJ1-4): SQTIHQWPATLVQPVGSPLSLECTVEGTSNPNLYWYRQAAGRGLQLLFYSVGIGQISSEVPQNLSASRPQDRQFILSSKKLLLSDSGFYLCAWSVSAGGRVEKLFFGSGTQLSVL.

This chain uses TRBV5-6 with TRBJ1-4; the match to TRBD1 covers 8 bases. Germline V lookup: CDR1 SGHDT, CDR2 YYEEEE. The CDR3 has 15 amino acids. J was trimmed by 7 bases and V by 3 bases; bases with no gene match: 8. The CDR3 region has the DNA TGTGCCAGCAGCTCCGGGACAGGAGGTGGTGAAAAACTGTTTTTT. This sequence encodes CASSSGTGGGEKLFF.

V and J are TRBV7-9 and TRBJ2-1, with D possibly TRBD1 on 5 matching bases. In germline, CDR1 is SEHNR, CDR2 FQNEAQ (reference sequence). The V gene lost 6 bases and the J gene lost 3 bases, with 15 bases spanning the gap. This CDR3 region has 15 residues. CDR3 sequence (DNA): TGTGCCAGCAGTGGCGTAGGGGCTTTCTACAATGAGCAGTTCTTC. Its protein is CASSGVGAFYNEQFF.

This rearrangement joins TRBV5-1 to TRBJ2-1, with D hard to call. The CDR3 runs 14 residues. Germline assignment: CDR1 SGHRS and CDR2 YFSETQ. The ends were cut back, 3 bases at V and 1 base at J, with 8 bases in the middle. The CDR3 sequence: CASSSETSYNEQFF. The CDR3 nucleotides read TGCGCCAGCAGCTCTGAGACTTCCTACAATGAGCAGTTCTTC.

This clone was recorded once. This sequence joins TRBV5-6 and TRBJ2-7, with 11 bases matching TRBD2. The CDR3 is 15 residues long. The V segment lost 4 bases and the J segment 3 bases; nucleotides outside the gene matches: 6. The germline gives CDR1 SGHDT, CDR2 YYEEEE. Here the CDR3 DNA reads TGTGCCAGCAGCCTGTTAGCGGGGGGGCTCTACGAGCAGTACTTC. It is translated as CASSLLAGGLYEQYF.

The rearrangement links TRBV29-1 to TRBJ2-1; no clear D. CDR1 is SQVTM and CDR2 is ANQGSEA in the germline V gene. This CDR3 spans 16 amino acids. Between the trimmed V and J ends, which lost 0 bases and 8 bases, there was a span of 20 bases. CDR3 residues: CSVEEARGLQNYEQFF. The CDR3, as DNA: TGCAGCGTTGAAGAGGCTCGCGGTTTGCAGAATTATGAGCAGTTCTTC.

This chain joins TRBV7-9 and TRBJ1-4; the match to TRBD1 covers 8 bases. Losses at the gene ends were 5 bases for V and 5 bases for J; bases not matched to a gene: 7. This CDR3 has 15 amino acids. Germline CDR1 reads SEHNR; CDR2 reads FQNEAQ (reference sequence). The CDR3 DNA follows: TGTGCCAGCAGCCTAGACAGGGGTCAAAATGAAAAACTGTTTTTT. Translating it yields CASSLDRGQNEKLFF.

V usage is TRBV5-1 and J usage is TRBJ1-2; a weak D match, TRBD1 (5 bases). The germline V and J ends were trimmed by 1 base and 6 bases, with 10 bases remaining between them. The length of the CDR3 is 13 residues. Germline-derived CDR1 and CDR2 are SGHRS and YFSETQ. The CDR3 here is CASSLQGRDGYTF. The CDR3 DNA sequence: TGCGCCAGCAGCTTGCAGGGAAGGGATGGCTACACCTTC.

This clone occurred once. J is TRBJ1-4 and V is TRBV10-3; D gene ambiguous. V lost 4 bases, J lost 6 bases, and 9 bases lay in between. This CDR3 spans 13 amino acids. CDR1 is ENHRY and CDR2 is SYGVKD in the germline V gene. This chain's CDR3 is CAISGSGDEKLFF. The CDR3 DNA reads TGTGCCATCAGTGGGTCGGGAGATGAAAAACTGTTTTTT.

A remark on this clone: At one end, the junction sequence differs from germline, possibly due to a read error. The CDR3 loop reads CASSVRTGTSRDTQYF. The CDR3 region has the DNA TGTGCCAGCAGTGTCAGGACCGGGACTAGCAGAGATACGCAGTATTTT. V and J are TRBV6-1 and TRBJ2-3; 9 nucleotides agree with TRBD2. The CDR3 contains 16 residues. Germline CDR1 reads MNHNS; CDR2 reads SASEGT.

The chain has TRBV18 and TRBJ2-3; the D is unclear. From germline, CDR1 is KGHSH and CDR2 LQKENI. Trimming removed 3 bases at V and 5 bases at J, with 18 bases between. There are 16 residues in the CDR3. The CDR3 is CASSPLMSTTRDTQYF. Written as DNA, the CDR3 is TGTGCCAGCTCACCCCTAATGTCTACCACCCGAGATACGCAGTATTTT.

The rearrangement uses TRBV5-1 and TRBJ2-2; 7 bases map to TRBD2. J gave up 0 bases and V 5 bases, and 7 bases lay outside the gene matches. The length of the CDR3 is 16 residues. Germline values: CDR1 SGHRS, CDR2 YFSETQ. DNA of the CDR3: TGCGCCAGCAGTCATAGCGGGCGAGCGAACACCGGGGAGCTGTTTTTT. Protein product: CASSHSGRANTGELFF.